The 10 T cell receptor beta chains listed next were all sequenced from one sample in a study of T cell responses to AZD1222 COVID-19 vaccine. Using immunoSEQ multiplex PCR, the repertoire was profiled, and TCRdb retains in-frame clones only, with some absent. The sample gives roughly 180,000 clones, approximately 90% of which show up once; approximately 2% is in the top ten. Material: peripheral blood, obtained on day 0 of AZD1222 vaccination. All receptors come from an adult in good health.

This clone is a singleton in its sample. This sequence joins TRBV2 and TRBJ2-7; a possible D gene is TRBD1 (6 bases). There are 15 residues in the CDR3. Germline CDR1 SNHLY, CDR2 FYNNEI. Trimming shortened V by 3 bases and J by 0 bases, and 12 bases separated the two germline ends. CDR3 loop: CASSDPPGDSYEQYF. CDR3 bases: TGTGCCAGCAGTGACCCTCCAGGGGACTCCTACGAGCAGTACTTC.

This sequence joins TRBV27 and TRBJ2-1, with 7 bases aligning to TRBD2. This CDR3 contains 13 residues. CDR1 is MNHEY, CDR2 SMNVEV, per germline (reference sequence). With V trimmed by 3 bases and J by 4 bases, 0 bases remained unmatched. The CDR3 loop is CASSLGGYNEQFF. The CDR3 DNA is TGTGCCAGCAGTTTGGGAGGGTACAATGAGCAGTTCTTC.

This chain's CDR3 is CASSGPGQSFDEQFF. The CDR3 DNA is TGTGCCAGCAGCGGTCCGGGACAGTCGTTTGATGAGCAGTTCTTC. The J gene is TRBJ2-1, the V gene TRBV6-5; 7 nucleotides agree with TRBD1. The CDR3 consists of 15 residues. The trim removed 6 bases at V and 8 bases at J, leaving 13 bases unmatched. The germline V gene has CDR1 MNHEY and CDR2 SVGAGI.

The CDR3 nucleotides are TGTGCCAGCAGCTCACAGGCTAACTATGGCTACACCTTC. Translating it yields CASSSQANYGYTF. The chain combines TRBV7-9 with TRBJ1-2; the D gene is possibly TRBD1 (5 bases). Germline V lookup: CDR1 SEHNR, CDR2 FQNEAQ (reference sequence). Trimming took off 4 bases at V and 0 bases at J, with 6 bases between the two ends. CDR3 length equals 13 residues.

The V and J genes are TRBV27 and TRBJ1-2; D is uncertain. V was pared by 6 bases and J by 2 bases, with 10 bases between. The germline V gene has CDR1 MNHEY and CDR2 SMNVEV (reference sequence). CDR3 length equals 13 residues. CDR3 bases: TGTGCCAGCAGCCGGACCGCCAACTATGGCTACACCTTC. Translating it yields CASSRTANYGYTF.

The chain recombines TRBV5-1 with TRBJ2-1; 10 nucleotides agree with TRBD2. Germline V lookup: CDR1 SGHRS, CDR2 YFSETQ. The CDR3 loop spans 17 amino acids. Trimming at V came to 1 base and at J to 3 bases, leaving 7 bases not matched to a gene. This CDR3 reads CASSLIELAGFYNEQFF. For the CDR3, the DNA is TGCGCCAGCAGCTTGATTGAACTAGCGGGATTCTACAATGAGCAGTTCTTC.

This sequence joins TRBV7-8 and TRBJ1-2; D uncertain. The germline CDR1 and CDR2 sequences are SGHVS and FQNEAQ. Trimming removed 5 bases from V and 8 bases from J, with 12 bases in between. CDR3 length: 12 residues. CDR3 sequence (DNA): TGTGCCAGCAGCCACGACGTGGGAGGCTACACCTTC. This gives the protein CASSHDVGGYTF.

The chain recombines TRBV11-2 with TRBJ2-7, with TRBD1 matching 8 bases. Germline V gives CDR1 SGHAT, CDR2 FQNNGV. V shed 4 bases and J 1 base; nucleotides not matched to a gene: 9. This CDR3 has 16 amino acids. The DNA of the CDR3 is TGTGCCAGCAGCTCCGGACAGGGAGGCCTATCCTACGAGCAGTACTTC. Protein sequence: CASSSGQGGLSYEQYF.

The genes are TRBV10-2 and TRBJ2-1; D is unresolved. The V end lost 9 bases, the J end lost 10 bases, and 16 bases lay between the germline ends. The CDR3 runs to 12 residues. CDR1 WSHSY and CDR2 SAAADI come from the germline V gene. CDR3 sequence: CASQSITNEQFF. CDR3 nucleotide sequence: TGCGCCAGTCAGAGTATAACAAACGAGCAGTTCTTC.

This chain connects TRBV7-3 to TRBJ2-2, with 7 bases matching TRBD2. V was clipped by 5 bases and J by 3 bases; unmatched bases: 9. The germline gives CDR1 SGHTA, CDR2 FQGTGA. The CDR3 extends over 16 amino acids. Written as DNA, the CDR3 is TGTGCCAGCAGCCAACTAGCGCCTTCGGACACCGGGGAGCTGTTTTTT. This encodes CASSQLAPSDTGELFF.